The following is a T cell receptor beta chain sequence with its context. As originally analysed: Amplification with reference gene primers provided the estimates of nucleated cell counts. Generated by immunoSEQ multiplex PCR, the TCRdb table keeps only in-frame clones and is missing some. The DNA was the basis for D and trimming; V, J and clone size are from that table. The sample comprises about 120,000 clones, 87% of which are singletons, and approximately 2.3% rests with the top ten. With V trimmed by 3 bases and J by 3 bases, 5 bases remained unmatched. Germline V CDR1 and CDR2: KGHSH, LQKENI. The CDR3 runs to 17 residues. This record belongs to a study of blood T cell repertoires in COVID-19.

Input material: peripheral blood. The sequence derives from a woman aged 45 to 65 with acute or convalescent COVID-19. The chain joins TRBV18 to TRBJ2-3; 14 positions agree with TRBD2. The CDR3 spells CASSPLTSGGGTDTQYF. CDR3 coding DNA: TGTGCCAGCTCACCTCTGACTAGCGGGGGGGGAACAGATACGCAGTATTTT.